The subject of this entry is one TCR beta chain. The sample belongs to a study of technical replicates of blood from a few donors. Produced via immunoSEQ multiplex PCR; TCRdb's table is partial and in-frame only. The table shows tens of thousands of clones, with approximately 90% occurring only once. The sequence was obtained from a human donor in good health. The sequenced material came from T cells isolated from PBMCs.

The CDR3 sequence: CASSSTQGASEAFF. CDR3 in DNA: TGTGCCAGCAGCTCCACACAGGGGGCTTCTGAAGCTTTCTTT. The chain combines TRBV7-2 with TRBJ1-1; 9 nucleotides line up with TRBD1. The length of the CDR3 is 14 residues. The J segment lost 6 bases and the V segment lost 4 bases, leaving 6 bases of the junction unmatched. CDR1 SGHTA and CDR2 FQGNSA come from the germline V gene.